The clone carrying this TCR beta chain was seen a few times. V lost 4 bases, J lost 1 base, and 0 bases stayed unmatched. From germline, CDR1 is SEHNR and CDR2 FQNEAQ (reference sequence). This CDR3 spans 14 amino acids. As handled by the study authors: Estimation of nucleated cell counts relied on the amplification of reference gene primers. TCRdb's table, derived via immunoSEQ multiplex PCR, lists solely in-frame clones and lacks some. V, J and clone size were drawn from that table, and D and trimming were deduced from the DNA. This table holds approximately 140,000 clones, 75% to 90% found once. The data were taken from a study of blood T cell repertoires in COVID-19. Study background: PBMCs, B-cell-depleted T cells, or T cells provided the cDNA or gDNA that made up the material.

This clonotype originated in an elderly man with acute or convalescent COVID-19. The chain recombines TRBV7-9 with TRBJ2-2; TRBD1 matches at 7 bases. The specimen sequenced was peripheral blood. CDR3: CASSWTGNTGELFF. As DNA, the CDR3 is TGTGCCAGCAGCTGGACAGGGAACACCGGGGAGCTGTTTTTT.